This T cell receptor (beta chain) was identified in a study of blood T cell repertoires in COVID-19. Sequencing used immunoSEQ multiplex PCR; TCRdb keeps in-frame clones, though not all of them. In the table there are 150,000 to 200,000 clones, roughly 85% of which are singletons. This CDR3 comprises 17 residues. CDR1 is MNHEY, CDR2 SVGEGT, per germline. The V end lost 1 base, the J end lost 8 bases, and 18 bases lay between the germline ends. The rearrangement uses TRBV6-2 or TRBV6-3 and TRBJ1-6; D unclear. The specimen sequenced was peripheral blood. This receptor was obtained from a woman in her 30s with acute or convalescent COVID-19. CDR3 DNA sequence: TGTGCCAGCAGTTACTTTGACGGGAGGATAAGGGATTCACCCCTCCACTTT. Its protein product is CASSYFDGRIRDSPLHF.